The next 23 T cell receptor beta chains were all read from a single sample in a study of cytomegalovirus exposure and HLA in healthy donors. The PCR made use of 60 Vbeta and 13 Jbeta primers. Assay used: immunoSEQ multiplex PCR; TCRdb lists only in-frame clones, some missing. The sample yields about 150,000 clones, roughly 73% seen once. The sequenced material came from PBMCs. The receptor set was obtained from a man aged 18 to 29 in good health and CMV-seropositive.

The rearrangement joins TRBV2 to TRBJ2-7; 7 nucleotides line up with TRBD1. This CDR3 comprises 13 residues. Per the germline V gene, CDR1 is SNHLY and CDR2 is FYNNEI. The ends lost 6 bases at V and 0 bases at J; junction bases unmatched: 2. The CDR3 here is CASRTGSSYEQYF. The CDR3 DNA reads TGTGCCAGCAGGACAGGGAGCTCCTACGAGCAGTACTTC.

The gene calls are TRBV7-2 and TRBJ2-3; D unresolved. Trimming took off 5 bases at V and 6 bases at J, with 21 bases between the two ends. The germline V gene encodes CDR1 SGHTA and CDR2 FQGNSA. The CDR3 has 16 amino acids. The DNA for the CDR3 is TGTGCCAGCAGCCAGCCCCCCGACGCCCCTAGTGATACGCAGTATTTT. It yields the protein CASSQPPDAPSDTQYF.

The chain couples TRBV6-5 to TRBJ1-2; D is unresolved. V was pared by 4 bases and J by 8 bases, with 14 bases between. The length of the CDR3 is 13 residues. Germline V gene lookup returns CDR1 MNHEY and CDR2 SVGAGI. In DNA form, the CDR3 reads TGTGCCAGCAGTTTCCCCGGGTCCTGGGGCTACACCTTC. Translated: CASSFPGSWGYTF.

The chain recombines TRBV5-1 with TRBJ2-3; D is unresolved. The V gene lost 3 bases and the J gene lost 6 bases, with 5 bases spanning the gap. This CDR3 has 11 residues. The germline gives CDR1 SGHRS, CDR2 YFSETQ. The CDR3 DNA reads TGCGCCAGCAGCTCCGGGGATACGCAGTATTTT. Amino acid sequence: CASSSGDTQYF.

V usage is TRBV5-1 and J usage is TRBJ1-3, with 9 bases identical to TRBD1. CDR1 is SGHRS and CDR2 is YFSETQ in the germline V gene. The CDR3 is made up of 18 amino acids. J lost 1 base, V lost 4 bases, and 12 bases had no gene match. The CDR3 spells CASSQRTGVKSSGNTIYF. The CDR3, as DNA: TGCGCCAGCAGCCAACGGACAGGGGTTAAGAGTTCTGGAAACACCATATATTTT. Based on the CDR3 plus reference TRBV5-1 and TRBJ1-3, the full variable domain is KAGVTQTPRYLIKTRGQQVTLSCSPISGHRSVSWYQQTPGQGLQFLFEYFSETQRNKGNFPGRFSGRQFSNSRSEMNVSTLELGDSALYLCASSQRTGVKSSGNTIYFGEGSWLTVV.

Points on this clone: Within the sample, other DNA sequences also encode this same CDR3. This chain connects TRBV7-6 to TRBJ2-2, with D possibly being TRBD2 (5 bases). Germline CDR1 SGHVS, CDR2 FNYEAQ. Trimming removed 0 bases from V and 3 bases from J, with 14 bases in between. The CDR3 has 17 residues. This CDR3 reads CASSLAIEMRDTGELFF. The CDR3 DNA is TGTGCCAGCAGCTTAGCGATCGAGATGAGGGACACCGGGGAGCTGTTTTTT.

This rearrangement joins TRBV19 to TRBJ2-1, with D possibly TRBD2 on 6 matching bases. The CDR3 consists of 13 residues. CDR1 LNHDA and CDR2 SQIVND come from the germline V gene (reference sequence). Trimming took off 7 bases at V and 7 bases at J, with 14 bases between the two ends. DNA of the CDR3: TGTGCCAGTACGCGGCAGGGAGGAAATGAGCAGTTCTTC. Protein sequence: CASTRQGGNEQFF.

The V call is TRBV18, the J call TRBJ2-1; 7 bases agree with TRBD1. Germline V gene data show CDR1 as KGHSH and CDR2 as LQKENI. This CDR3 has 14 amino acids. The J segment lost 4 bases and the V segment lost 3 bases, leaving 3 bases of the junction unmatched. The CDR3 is CASSPGTEYNEQFF. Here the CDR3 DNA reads TGTGCCAGCTCACCCGGGACAGAGTACAATGAGCAGTTCTTC.

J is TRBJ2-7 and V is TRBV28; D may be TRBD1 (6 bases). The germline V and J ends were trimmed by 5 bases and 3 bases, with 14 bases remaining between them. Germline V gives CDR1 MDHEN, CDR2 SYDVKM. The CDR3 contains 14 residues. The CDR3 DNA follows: TGTGCCAGCAGTCAGGACAGTTTACTCTACGAGCAGTACTTC. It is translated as CASSQDSLLYEQYF. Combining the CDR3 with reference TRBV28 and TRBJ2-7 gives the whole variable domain DVKVTQSSRYLVKRTGEKVFLECVQDMDHENMFWYRQDPGLGLRLIYFSYDVKMKEKGDIPEGYSVSREKKERFSLILESASTNQTSMYLCASSQDSLLYEQYFGPGTRLTVT.

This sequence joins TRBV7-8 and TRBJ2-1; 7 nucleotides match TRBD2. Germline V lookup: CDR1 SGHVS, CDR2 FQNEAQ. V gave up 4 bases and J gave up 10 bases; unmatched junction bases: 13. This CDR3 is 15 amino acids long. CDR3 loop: CASSSPTTSRGEQFF. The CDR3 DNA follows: TGTGCCAGCAGCTCCCCGACGACTAGCCGCGGGGAGCAGTTCTTC.

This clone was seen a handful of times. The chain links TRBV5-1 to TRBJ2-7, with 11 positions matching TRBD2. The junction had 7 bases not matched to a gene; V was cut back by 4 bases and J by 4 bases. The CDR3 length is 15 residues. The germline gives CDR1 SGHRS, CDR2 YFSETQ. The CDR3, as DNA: TGCGCCAGCAGCCCGGTAGCGGGAGGGCCGTACGAGCAGTACTTC. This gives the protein CASSPVAGGPYEQYF. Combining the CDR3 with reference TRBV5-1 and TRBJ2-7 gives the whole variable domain KAGVTQTPRYLIKTRGQQVTLSCSPISGHRSVSWYQQTPGQGLQFLFEYFSETQRNKGNFPGRFSGRQFSNSRSEMNVSTLELGDSALYLCASSPVAGGPYEQYFGPGTRLTVT.

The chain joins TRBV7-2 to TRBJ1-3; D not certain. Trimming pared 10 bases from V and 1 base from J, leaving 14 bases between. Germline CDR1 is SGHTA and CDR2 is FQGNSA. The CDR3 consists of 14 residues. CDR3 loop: CATRLAGSGNTIYF. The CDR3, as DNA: TGTGCCACACGACTCGCCGGATCTGGAAACACCATATATTTT.

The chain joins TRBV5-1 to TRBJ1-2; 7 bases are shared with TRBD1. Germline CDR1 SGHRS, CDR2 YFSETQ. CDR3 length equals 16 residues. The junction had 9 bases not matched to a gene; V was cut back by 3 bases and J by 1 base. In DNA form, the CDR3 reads TGCGCCAGCAGCTCACTAGGGACAGCTAGTAACTATGGCTACACCTTC. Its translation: CASSSLGTASNYGYTF. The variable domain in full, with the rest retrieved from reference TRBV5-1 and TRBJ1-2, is KAGVTQTPRYLIKTRGQQVTLSCSPISGHRSVSWYQQTPGQGLQFLFEYFSETQRNKGNFPGRFSGRQFSNSRSEMNVSTLELGDSALYLCASSSLGTASNYGYTFGSGTRLTVV.

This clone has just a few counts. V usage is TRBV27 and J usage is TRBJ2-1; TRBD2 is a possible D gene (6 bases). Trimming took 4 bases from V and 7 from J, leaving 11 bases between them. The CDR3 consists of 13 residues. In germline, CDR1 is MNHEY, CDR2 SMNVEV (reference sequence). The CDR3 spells CASSSRGLNEQFF. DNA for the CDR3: TGTGCCAGCAGTTCTCGGGGGTTGAATGAGCAGTTCTTC.

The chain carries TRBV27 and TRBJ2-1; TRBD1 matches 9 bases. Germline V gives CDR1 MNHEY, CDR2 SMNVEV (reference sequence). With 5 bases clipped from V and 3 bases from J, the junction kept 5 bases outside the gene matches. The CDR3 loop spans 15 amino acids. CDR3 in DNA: TGTGCCAGCAGTAGGACGGACAGGGGCTACAATGAGCAGTTCTTC. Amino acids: CASSRTDRGYNEQFF.

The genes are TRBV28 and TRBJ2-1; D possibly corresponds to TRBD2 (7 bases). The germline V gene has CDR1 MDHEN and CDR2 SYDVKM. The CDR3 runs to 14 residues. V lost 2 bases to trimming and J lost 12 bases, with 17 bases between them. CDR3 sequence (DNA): TGTGCCAGCAGTTTAATCGGGGGGCGGGTTCGGCAGTTCTTC. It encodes CASSLIGGRVRQFF.

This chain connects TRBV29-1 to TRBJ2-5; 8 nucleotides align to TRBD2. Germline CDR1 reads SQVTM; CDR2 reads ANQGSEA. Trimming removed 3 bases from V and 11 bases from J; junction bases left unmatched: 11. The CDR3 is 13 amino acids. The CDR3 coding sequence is TGCAGCGTTGAGATAGCGGGAACCAATGGGCAGTACTTC. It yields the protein CSVEIAGTNGQYF.

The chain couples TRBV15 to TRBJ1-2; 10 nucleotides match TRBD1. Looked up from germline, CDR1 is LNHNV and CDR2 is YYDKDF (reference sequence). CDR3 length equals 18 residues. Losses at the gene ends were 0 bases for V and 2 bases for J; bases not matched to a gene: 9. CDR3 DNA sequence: TGTGCCACCAGCAGAGATCCACACGACAGGGGGCGAAACTATGGCTACACCTTC. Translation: CATSRDPHDRGRNYGYTF.

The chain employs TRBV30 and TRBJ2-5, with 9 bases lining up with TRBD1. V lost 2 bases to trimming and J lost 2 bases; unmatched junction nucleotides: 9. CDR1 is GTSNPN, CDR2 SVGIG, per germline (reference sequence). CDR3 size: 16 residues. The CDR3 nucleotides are TGTGCCTGGAGTCCTCTGAGGACAGGGGCGCAAGAGACCCAGTACTTC. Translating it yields CAWSPLRTGAQETQYF.

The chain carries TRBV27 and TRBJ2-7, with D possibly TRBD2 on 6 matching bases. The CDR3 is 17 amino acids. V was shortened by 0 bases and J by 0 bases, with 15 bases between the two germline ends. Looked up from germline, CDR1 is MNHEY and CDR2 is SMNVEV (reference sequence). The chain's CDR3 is CASSLSKAEGFSYEQYF. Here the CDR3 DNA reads TGTGCCAGCAGTTTATCGAAGGCGGAGGGCTTCTCCTACGAGCAGTACTTC.

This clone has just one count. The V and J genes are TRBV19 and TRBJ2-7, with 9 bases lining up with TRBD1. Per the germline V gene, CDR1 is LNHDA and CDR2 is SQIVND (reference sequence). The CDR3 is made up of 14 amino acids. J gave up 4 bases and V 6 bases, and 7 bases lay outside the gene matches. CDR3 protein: CASSGTGNSYEQYF. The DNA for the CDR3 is TGTGCCAGTAGCGGGACAGGGAATAGTTACGAGCAGTACTTC.

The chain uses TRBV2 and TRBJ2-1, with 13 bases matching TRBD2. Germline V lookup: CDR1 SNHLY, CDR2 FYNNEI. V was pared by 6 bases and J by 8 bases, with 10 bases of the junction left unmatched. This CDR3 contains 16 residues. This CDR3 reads CASRLGGLAGIDEQFF. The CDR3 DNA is TGTGCCAGCAGGCTTGGGGGACTAGCGGGAATCGATGAGCAGTTCTTC.

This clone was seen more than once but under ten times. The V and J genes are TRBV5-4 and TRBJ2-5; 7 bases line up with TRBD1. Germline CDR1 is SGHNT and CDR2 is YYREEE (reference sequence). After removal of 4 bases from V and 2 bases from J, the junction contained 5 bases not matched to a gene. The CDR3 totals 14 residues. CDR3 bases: TGTGCCAGCAGCCCCGGGACAGCGCAAGAGACCCAGTACTTC. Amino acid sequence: CASSPGTAQETQYF.